The 2 T cell receptor beta chains listed next were all sequenced from one sample in a study of cytomegalovirus exposure and HLA in healthy donors. In the PCR, 60 Vbeta and 13 Jbeta primers were used. The protocol was immunoSEQ multiplex PCR, while the TCRdb copy is restricted to in-frame clones and leaves out a portion. The sample lists about 120,000 clones; about three fifths were seen once. Sequences were obtained from PBMCs. The receptors here all came from a middle-aged woman in good health and CMV-seropositive.

V and J are TRBV6-1 and TRBJ2-1; the match to TRBD1 covers 9 bases. V lost 3 bases to trimming and J lost 0 bases; unmatched junction nucleotides: 3. The CDR3 sequence is 16 residues long. The germline V gene has CDR1 MNHNS and CDR2 SASEGT. The DNA of the CDR3 is TGTGCCAGCAGTGACACAGGGGGCCTCTCCTACAATGAGCAGTTCTTC. Encoded protein: CASSDTGGLSYNEQFF.

The CDR3 here is CASSPLQGRGETQYF. The CDR3 DNA reads TGTGCCAGTAGCCCCTTACAGGGGCGGGGAGAGACCCAGTACTTC. The rearrangement joins TRBV19 to TRBJ2-5; a weak D match, TRBD1 (7 bases). This CDR3 is built from 15 residues. The germline CDR1 and CDR2 sequences are LNHDA and SQIVND (reference sequence). The germline V and J ends were trimmed by 6 bases and 4 bases, with 18 bases remaining between them.